This T cell receptor beta chain was captured in a study of human T cells and chemical hapten exposure. Time point: pre-sensitization, week 0. Treatment here: therapeutic diphenylcyclopropenone sensitization with weekly scalp DPC. A single record per CDR3 protein comes from TCRdb applying MiXCR to the RACE reads. The sample contains tens of thousands of distinct CDR3 sequences, roughly 10% of which appear only once. Germline V gives CDR1 SGHTA, CDR2 FQGTGA. This CDR3 comprises 17 residues. The ends lost 5 bases at V and 4 bases at J; junction bases unmatched: 12. This specimen consisted of whole blood, obtained in connection with sensitization to the hapten diphenylcyclopropenone (DPC). This clonotype originated in a man aged 25-40 years with alopecia areata. Some clones in this sample may be carry-over from other donors' samples. The chain employs TRBV7-3 and TRBJ2-5; 11 bases map to TRBD1. The CDR3 DNA follows: TGTGCCAGCAGCCCCAGAGGCCCCGGGACAGGGGGAGAGACCCAGTACTTC. Protein: CASSPRGPGTGGETQYF.